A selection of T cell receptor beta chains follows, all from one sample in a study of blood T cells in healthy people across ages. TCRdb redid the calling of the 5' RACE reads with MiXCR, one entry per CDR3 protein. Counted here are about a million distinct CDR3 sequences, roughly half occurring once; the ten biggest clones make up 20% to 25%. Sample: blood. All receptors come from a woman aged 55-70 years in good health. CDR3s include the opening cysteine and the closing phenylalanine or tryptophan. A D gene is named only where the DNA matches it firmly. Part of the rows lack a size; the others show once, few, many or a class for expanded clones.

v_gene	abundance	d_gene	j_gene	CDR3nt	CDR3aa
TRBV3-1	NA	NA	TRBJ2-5	TGTGCCAGCAGCCGGCAGCAAGAGACCCAGTACTTC	CASSRQQETQYF
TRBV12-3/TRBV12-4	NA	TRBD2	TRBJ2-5	TGTGCCACTTCCGGGACTAGCGTGCACAATGAGCAGTACTTC	CATSGTSVHNEQYF
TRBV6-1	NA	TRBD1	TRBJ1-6	TGTGCCAGCAGTGTCCCTGGGACAGGGGGGCAAAATTCACCCCTCCACTTT	CASSVPGTGGQNSPLHF
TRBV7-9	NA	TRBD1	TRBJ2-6	TGTGCCAGCAGCCCAGACAGGGTCCAAGGGGCCAACGTCCTGACTTTC	CASSPDRVQGANVLTF
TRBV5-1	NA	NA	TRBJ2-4	TGCGCCAGCAGCCCCCATGGGGGGGGCGGAAGGGATGAGCAGTACTTC	CASSPHGGGGRDEQYF
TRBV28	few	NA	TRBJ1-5	TGTGCCAGCAGTTCCCCCGACAGTTACAATCAGCCCCAGCATTTT	CASSSPDSYNQPQHF
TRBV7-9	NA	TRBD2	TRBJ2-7	TGTGCCAGCAGCTTTCGGACTAGCACCTACGAGCAGTACTTC	CASSFRTSTYEQYF
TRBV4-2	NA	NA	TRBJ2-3	TGTGCCAGCAGCCAAGATGAGGGGGAAGGTACAGATACGCAGTATTTT	CASSQDEGEGTDTQYF
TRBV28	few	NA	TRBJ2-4	TGTGCCAGCACCACTGCTTTTGGCGGGCAGTACTTC	CASTTAFGGQYF
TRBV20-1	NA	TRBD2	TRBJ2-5	TGCAGTGCTAGGGACGGGAGGTCGGGTCTCGGGCAGTACTTC	CSARDGRSGLGQYF
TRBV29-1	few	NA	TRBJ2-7	TGCAGCGTATTAAGGGGGGTCTCTTACGAGCAGTACTTC	CSVLRGVSYEQYF
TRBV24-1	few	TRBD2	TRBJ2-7	TGTGCCACCAGTGCTGGACTAGCGGGAGGAGGAATCTACGAGCAGTACTTC	CATSAGLAGGGIYEQYF
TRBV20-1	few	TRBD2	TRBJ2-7	TGCAGTGCTAGAGTTAAACGGGAGGTCTACGAGCAGTACTTC	CSARVKREVYEQYF
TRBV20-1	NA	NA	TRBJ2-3	TGCAGTGCTAGATGGACAGACCGAACAGATACGCAGTATTTT	CSARWTDRTDTQYF
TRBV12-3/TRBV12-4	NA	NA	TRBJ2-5	TGTGCCAGCAGTTTAGCAGGGGGGAAGACCCAGTACTTC	CASSLAGGKTQYF
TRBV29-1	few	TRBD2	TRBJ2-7	TGCAGCGTTGAAGGAGGGACTAGCGTATACGAGCAGTACTTC	CSVEGGTSVYEQYF
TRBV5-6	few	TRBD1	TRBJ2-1	TGTGCCAGCAGCTGGACAGGGGCCAGGGATGAGCAGTTCTTC	CASSWTGARDEQFF
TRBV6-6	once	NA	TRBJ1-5	TGTGCCAGCAGCACGGACGCAAATCAGCCCCAGCATTTT	CASSTDANQPQHF
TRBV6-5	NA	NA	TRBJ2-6	TGTGCCAGCAGCCCTGGGACGGTAATTCCCCCTGGGGCCAACGTCCTGACTTTC	CASSPGTVIPPGANVLTF
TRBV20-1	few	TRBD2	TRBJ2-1	TGCAGTGCTAGAGAAAGACTAGCGGGTGAGCAGTTCTTC	CSARERLAGEQFF
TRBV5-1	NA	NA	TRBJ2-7	TGCGCCAGCAGCCGGACAGACTCAAATTCCTACGAGCAGTACTTC	CASSRTDSNSYEQYF
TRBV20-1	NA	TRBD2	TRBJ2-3	TGCAGTGCTAGAGACAGGACTAGCGGATTCAGGCAGTATTTT	CSARDRTSGFRQYF
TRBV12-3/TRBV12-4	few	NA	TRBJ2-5	TGTGCCAGCAGCCCTGCGAAAGCTGCCGTGACCCAGTACTTC	CASSPAKAAVTQYF
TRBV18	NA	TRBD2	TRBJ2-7	TGTGCCAGCTCACCAACGACAGCGGGAGGACGCTCCTACGAGCAGTACTTC	CASSPTTAGGRSYEQYF
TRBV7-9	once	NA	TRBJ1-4	TGTGCCAGCAGCCCAGGGGAGGAGACAGTTGCGGGTGAAAAACTGTTTTTT	CASSPGEETVAGEKLFF
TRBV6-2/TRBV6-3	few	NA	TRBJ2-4	TGTGCCAGCAGTTACTCGGTAGCCAAAAACATTCAGTACTTC	CASSYSVAKNIQYF
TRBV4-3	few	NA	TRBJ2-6	TGCGCCAGCAGCTACAGGGTCTCTGGGGCCAACGTCCTGACTTTC	CASSYRVSGANVLTF
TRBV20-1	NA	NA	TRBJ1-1	TGCAGTCAGCTACCGAACACTGAAGCTTTCTTT	CSQLPNTEAFF
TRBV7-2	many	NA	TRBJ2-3	TGTGCCAGCAGCTTAGCGGGGCTCACAGATACGCAGTATTTT	CASSLAGLTDTQYF
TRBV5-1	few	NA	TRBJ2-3	TGCGCCAGCAGCGATGACAAAAGCACAGATACGCAGTATTTT	CASSDDKSTDTQYF
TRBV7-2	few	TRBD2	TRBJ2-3	TGTGCCAGCAGCTTCCGGAGTAGCGGGATTATTGGGACAGATACGCAGTATTTT	CASSFRSSGIIGTDTQYF
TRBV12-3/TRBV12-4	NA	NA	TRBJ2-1	TGTGCCAGCAGTACAACTCAGATGCAGTTCTTC	CASSTTQMQFF
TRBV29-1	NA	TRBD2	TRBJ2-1	TGCAGCGTTGGAGGGACTAGCGGGAGTATCAATGAGCAGTTCTTC	CSVGGTSGSINEQFF
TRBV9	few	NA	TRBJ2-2	TGTGCCAGCAGCGTTCTTGGATTTCCCGGGGAGCTGTTTTTT	CASSVLGFPGELFF
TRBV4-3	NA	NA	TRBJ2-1	TGCGCCAGCAGCCAAGAGCTGCCCGGTCAGGGGCGCTACAATGAGCAGTTCTTC	CASSQELPGQGRYNEQFF
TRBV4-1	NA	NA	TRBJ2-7	TGCGCCAGCAGCCAAGACTCCGTGACTAGCTCCTACGAGCAGTACTTC	CASSQDSVTSSYEQYF
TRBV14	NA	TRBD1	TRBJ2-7	TGTGCCAGCAGCCAAGATTGGGGGACAGTCGGGGCCTACGAGCAGTACTTC	CASSQDWGTVGAYEQYF
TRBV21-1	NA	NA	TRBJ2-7	TGTGCCAGCAGCAAAGATAGGACGATGGCCCCCTACGAGCAGTACTTC	CASSKDRTMAPYEQYF
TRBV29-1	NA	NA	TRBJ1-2	TGCAGCGTTGAATCCGTCGGGGCAGGGGCGAACTCGGACTATGGCTACACCTTC	CSVESVGAGANSDYGYTF
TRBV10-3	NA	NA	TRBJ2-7	TGTGCCATCAGTGACCTTACCGGTTTAATCTACGAGCAGTACTTC	CAISDLTGLIYEQYF
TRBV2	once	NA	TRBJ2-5	TGTGCCGGCAGTGATGGAAAAGGGGCACAAGAGACCCAGTACTTC	CAGSDGKGAQETQYF
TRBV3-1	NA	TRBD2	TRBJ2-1	TGTGCCAGCAGCCGGGCTAGCGGGCCATACAATGAGCAGTTCTTC	CASSRASGPYNEQFF
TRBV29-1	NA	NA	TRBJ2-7	TGCAGCGTTGAAGGGCAGACCAACTACGAGCAGTACTTC	CSVEGQTNYEQYF
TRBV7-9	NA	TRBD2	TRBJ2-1	TGTGCCAGCAGCCCGCCGACTAGCGGGAGCTCCGGTGAGCAGTTCTTC	CASSPPTSGSSGEQFF
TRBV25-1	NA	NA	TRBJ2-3	TGTGCCAGTAGAACAGATACGCAGTATTTT	CASRTDTQYF
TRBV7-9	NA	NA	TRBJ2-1	TGTGCCCCCAAGATGGGGGTTATGGCTTGGAATGAGCAGTTCTTC	CAPKMGVMAWNEQFF
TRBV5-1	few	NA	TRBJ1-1	TGCGCCAGCAGCTCTCTAGACAGAATGAACACTGAAGCTTTCTTT	CASSSLDRMNTEAFF
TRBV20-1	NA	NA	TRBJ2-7	TGCAGTGCTAGAGAGGACCCGGCGGTTACCGACGAGCAGTACTTC	CSAREDPAVTDEQYF
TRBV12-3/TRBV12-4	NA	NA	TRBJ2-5	TGTGCCAGCAGTGGCCGGCGGTACCAAGAGACCCAGTACTTC	CASSGRRYQETQYF
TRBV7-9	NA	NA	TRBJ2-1	TGTGCCAGCAGCCAAGATGGGCCCTACAATGAGCAGTTCTTC	CASSQDGPYNEQFF
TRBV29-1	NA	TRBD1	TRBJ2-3	TGCAGTGCTGGCCAGGGGGCGGCCGATACGCAGTATTTT	CSAGQGAADTQYF
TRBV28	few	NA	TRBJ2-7	TGTGCCAGCAGTCCCCAGCAGGGGGGAGTGGACGAGCAGTACTTC	CASSPQQGGVDEQYF
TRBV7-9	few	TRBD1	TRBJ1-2	TGTGCCAGCAGCCACGGGACAGTCTATGGCTACACCTTC	CASSHGTVYGYTF
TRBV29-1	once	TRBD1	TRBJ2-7	TGCAGCGTTGATGGGGACAGGTATCTCTACGAGCAGTACTTC	CSVDGDRYLYEQYF
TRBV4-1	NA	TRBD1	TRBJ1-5	TGCGCCAGCAGCGGCCGGGACAGGGACCCGAATCAGCCCCAGCATTTT	CASSGRDRDPNQPQHF
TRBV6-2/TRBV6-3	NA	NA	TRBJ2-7	TGTGCCAGCAGTTACACTAGGGGGGGCGAGCAGTACTTC	CASSYTRGGEQYF
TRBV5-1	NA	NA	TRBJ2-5	TGCGCCAGCAGCTTGGACCGGGGAAGGGTAGAGACCCAGTACTTC	CASSLDRGRVETQYF
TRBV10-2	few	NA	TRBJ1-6	TGCGCCATCCTAGGGGGGAGGACGAATTCACCCCTCCACTTT	CAILGGRTNSPLHF
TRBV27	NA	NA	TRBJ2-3	TGTGCCAGCAGTTGGGGGCAGGGGACAGATACGCAGTATTTT	CASSWGQGTDTQYF
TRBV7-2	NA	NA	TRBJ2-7	TGTGCCAGCGGCCCCGGGACTTTCGACGAGCAGTACTTC	CASGPGTFDEQYF